This T cell receptor (beta chain) was captured in a study of Ad26.COV2.S vaccination and SARS-CoV-2 variants. This CDR3 is 11 amino acids long. V was cut by 3 bases and J by 5 bases, with 3 bases left in between. Repertoires were generated with immunoSEQ multiplex PCR, while TCRdb's copy carries only in-frame clones and drops some. The sample includes roughly 140,000 clones, roughly 88% of them seen just once. Whole-study results and caveats: Measurement of non-spike TCR breadth gave similar results in vaccine and placebo recipients.

This clone showed up just once. As yet, its antigen is unknown. This CDR3 is also generated by other DNA sequences in the sample. This sample comprised peripheral blood, obtained after recovery from COVID-19. The chain employs TRBV12-3 or TRBV12-4 and TRBJ2-3; D ambiguous. The receptor was derived from a human donor who had recovered from COVID-19. CDR3 DNA sequence: TGTGCCAGCAGTTTGGTAGATACGCAGTATTTT. Encoded protein: CASSLVDTQYF.